This TCR beta chain was recorded in a study of shared clonotypes between healthy human individuals. V shed 7 bases and J shed 3 bases, with 7 bases lying between them. Per the germline V gene, CDR1 is MNHEY and CDR2 is SVGAGI. The CDR3 totals 11 residues. As to this clone: Its antigen remains unknown.

General study results and limits: Naive CD4 clonotypes overlapped across several donors at approximately 5.5%.

The genomic DNA of each subset was split evenly across several immunoSEQ plates. The assay was immunoSEQ multiplex PCR, and TCRdb's table has in-frame clones only and misses some. The table records some 2,100,000 clones, approximately 96% of them present only once. The chain links TRBV6-5 to TRBJ2-7; D remains unclear. This receptor was taken from a man younger than 30 in good health. Sequencing input: naive CD4+ T cells sorted from blood. The sample's subset: CD45RA+ positively selected. CDR3 amino acids: CASTKGYEQYF. The CDR3 DNA is TGTGCCAGCACGAAGGGCTACGAGCAGTACTTC.